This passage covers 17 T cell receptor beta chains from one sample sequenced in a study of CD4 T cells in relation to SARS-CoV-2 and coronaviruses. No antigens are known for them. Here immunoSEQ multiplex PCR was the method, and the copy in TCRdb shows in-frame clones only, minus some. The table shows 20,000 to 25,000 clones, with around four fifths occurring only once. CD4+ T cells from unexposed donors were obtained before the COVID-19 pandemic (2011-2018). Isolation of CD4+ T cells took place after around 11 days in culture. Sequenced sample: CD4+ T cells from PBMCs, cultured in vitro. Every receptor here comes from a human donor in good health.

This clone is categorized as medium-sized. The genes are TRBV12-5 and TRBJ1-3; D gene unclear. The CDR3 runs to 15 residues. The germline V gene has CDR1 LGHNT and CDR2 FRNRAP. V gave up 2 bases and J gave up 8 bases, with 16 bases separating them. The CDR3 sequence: CASGLIHLEVHTIYF. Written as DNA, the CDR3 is TGTGCTAGTGGTTTGATCCATTTAGAAGTACACACCATATATTTT.

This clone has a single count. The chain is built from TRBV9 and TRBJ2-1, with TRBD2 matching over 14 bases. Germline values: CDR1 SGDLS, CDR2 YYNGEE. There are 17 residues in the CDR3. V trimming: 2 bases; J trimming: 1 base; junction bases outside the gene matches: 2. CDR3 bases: TGTGCCAGCAGCGTCAGGACTAGCGGGAGGTCCTACAATGAGCAGTTCTTC. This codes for CASSVRTSGRSYNEQFF.

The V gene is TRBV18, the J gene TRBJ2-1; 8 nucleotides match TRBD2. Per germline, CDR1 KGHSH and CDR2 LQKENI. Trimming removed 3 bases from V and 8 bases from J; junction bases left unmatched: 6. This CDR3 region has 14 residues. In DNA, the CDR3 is TGTGCCAGCTCACCCCCGGGGGGGGGTGATGAGCAGTTCTTC. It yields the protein CASSPPGGGDEQFF.

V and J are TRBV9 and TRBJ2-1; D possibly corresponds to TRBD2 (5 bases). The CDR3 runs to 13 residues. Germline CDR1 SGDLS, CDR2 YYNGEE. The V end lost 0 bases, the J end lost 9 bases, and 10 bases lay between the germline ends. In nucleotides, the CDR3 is TGTGCCAGCAGCGTAGTTACTAGTGGTGAGCAGTTCTTC. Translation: CASSVVTSGEQFF.

As DNA, the CDR3 is TGTGCCAGTAGTGTGGACAGGGCGAGCTACGAGCAGTACTTC. This gives the protein CASSVDRASYEQYF. V and J are TRBV19 and TRBJ2-7, with TRBD1 identical over 8 bases. This CDR3 region has 14 residues. Losses at the gene ends were 5 bases for V and 3 bases for J; bases not matched to a gene: 6. CDR1 is LNHDA, CDR2 SQIVND, per germline (reference sequence).

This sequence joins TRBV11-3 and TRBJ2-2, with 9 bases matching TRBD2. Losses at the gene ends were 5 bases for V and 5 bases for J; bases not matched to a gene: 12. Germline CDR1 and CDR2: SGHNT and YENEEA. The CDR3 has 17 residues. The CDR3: CASSPRYSGSGTGELFF. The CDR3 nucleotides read TGTGCCAGCAGCCCCCGATATAGCGGGAGTGGTACCGGGGAGCTGTTTTTT.

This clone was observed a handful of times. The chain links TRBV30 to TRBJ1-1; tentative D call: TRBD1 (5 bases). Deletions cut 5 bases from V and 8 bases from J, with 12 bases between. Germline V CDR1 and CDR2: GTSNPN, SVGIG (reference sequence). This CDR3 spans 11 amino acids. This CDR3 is CAWVPRGEAFF. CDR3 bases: TGTGCCTGGGTACCACGGGGGGAAGCTTTCTTT.

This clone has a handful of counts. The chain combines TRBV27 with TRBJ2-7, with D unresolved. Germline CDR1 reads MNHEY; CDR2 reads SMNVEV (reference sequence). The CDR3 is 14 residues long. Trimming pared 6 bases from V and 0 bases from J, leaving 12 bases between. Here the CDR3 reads CASRPRLASYEQYF. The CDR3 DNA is TGTGCCAGCAGACCACGACTTGCCTCCTACGAGCAGTACTTC.

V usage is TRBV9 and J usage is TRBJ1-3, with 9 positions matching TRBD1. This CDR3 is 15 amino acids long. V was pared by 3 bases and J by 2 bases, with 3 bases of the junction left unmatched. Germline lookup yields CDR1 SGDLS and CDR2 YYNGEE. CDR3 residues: CASSARQGAGNTIYF. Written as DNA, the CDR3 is TGTGCCAGCAGCGCCCGACAGGGGGCTGGAAACACCATATATTTT. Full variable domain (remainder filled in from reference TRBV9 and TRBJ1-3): DSGVTQTPKHLITATGQRVTLRCSPRSGDLSVYWYQQSLDQGLQFLIQYYNGEERAKGNILERFSAQQFPDLHSELNLSSLELGDSALYFCASSARQGAGNTIYFGEGSWLTVV.

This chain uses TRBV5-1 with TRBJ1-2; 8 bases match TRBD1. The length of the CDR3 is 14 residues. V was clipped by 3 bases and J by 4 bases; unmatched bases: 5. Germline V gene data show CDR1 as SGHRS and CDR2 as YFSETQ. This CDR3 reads CASSSGQGGYGYTF. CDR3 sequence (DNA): TGCGCCAGCAGCTCAGGACAGGGCGGCTATGGCTACACCTTC.

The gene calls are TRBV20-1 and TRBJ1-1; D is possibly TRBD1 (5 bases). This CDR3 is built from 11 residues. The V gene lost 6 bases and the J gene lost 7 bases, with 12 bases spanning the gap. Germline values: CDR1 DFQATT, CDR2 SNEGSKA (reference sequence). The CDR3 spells CSARGGSEAFF. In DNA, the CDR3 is TGCAGTGCCCGGGGGGGGAGTGAAGCTTTCTTT.

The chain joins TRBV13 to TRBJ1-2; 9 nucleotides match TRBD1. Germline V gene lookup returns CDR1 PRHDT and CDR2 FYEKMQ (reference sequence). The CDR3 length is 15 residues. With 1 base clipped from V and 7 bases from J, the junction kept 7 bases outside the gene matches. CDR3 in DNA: TGTGCCAGCAGCTTAGAGGGGACAGGGCAACCTGGCTACACCTTC. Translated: CASSLEGTGQPGYTF.

Here the CDR3 reads CASTLRTGQETQYF. The CDR3 DNA reads as TGTGCCAGCACTTTAAGGACAGGGCAAGAGACCCAGTACTTC. The chain joins TRBV3-1 (or the pseudogene TRBV3-2) to TRBJ2-5, with TRBD1 matching over 8 bases. This CDR3 has 14 residues. J gave up 2 bases and V 7 bases, and 6 bases lay outside the gene matches. Germline V gene sequence: CDR1 LGHDT, CDR2 YNNKEL (reference sequence).

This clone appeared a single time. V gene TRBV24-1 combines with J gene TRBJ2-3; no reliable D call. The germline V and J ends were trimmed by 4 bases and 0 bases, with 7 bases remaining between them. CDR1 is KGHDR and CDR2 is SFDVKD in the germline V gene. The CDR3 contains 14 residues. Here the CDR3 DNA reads TGTGCCACCAGTGACCCTGCTAGCACAGATACGCAGTATTTT. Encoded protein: CATSDPASTDTQYF.

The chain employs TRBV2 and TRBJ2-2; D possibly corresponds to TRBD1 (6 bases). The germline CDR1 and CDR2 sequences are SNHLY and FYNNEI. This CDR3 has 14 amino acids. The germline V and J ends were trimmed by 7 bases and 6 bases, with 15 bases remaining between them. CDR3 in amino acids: CASNAGELPGELFF. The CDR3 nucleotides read TGTGCCAGCAACGCAGGGGAGTTACCCGGGGAGCTGTTTTTT.

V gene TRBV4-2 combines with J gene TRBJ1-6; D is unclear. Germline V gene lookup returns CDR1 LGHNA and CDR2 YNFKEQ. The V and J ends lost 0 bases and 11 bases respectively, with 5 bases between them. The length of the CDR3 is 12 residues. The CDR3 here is CASSQDATPLHF. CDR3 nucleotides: TGTGCCAGCAGCCAAGACGCGACACCCCTCCACTTT.

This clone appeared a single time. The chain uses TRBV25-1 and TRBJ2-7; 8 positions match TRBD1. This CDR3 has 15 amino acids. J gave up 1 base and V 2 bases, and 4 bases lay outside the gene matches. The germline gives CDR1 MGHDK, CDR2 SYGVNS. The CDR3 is CASSEQGARSYEQYF. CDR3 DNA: TGTGCCAGCAGTGAACAGGGGGCTCGATCCTACGAGCAGTACTTC.